One sample yielded the 27 T cell receptor beta chains listed below, sequenced in a study of blood T cell repertoires in COVID-19 (dated by TCRdb to 2020 to 2022). Library preparation was by the immunoSEQ multiplex PCR assay. This is the immuneACCESS table as TCRdb keeps it, with only in-frame sequences that have V and J called. A part of the clones is gone; compared with another copy, unresolved V genes explain less than half, and the rest is unexplained. The sample table shows under 250,000 clones, and just over 85% are seen once. The ten biggest clones cover roughly 12% of the sample. Sequenced: peripheral blood. The origin of the receptors is a man aged 50-60 years with COVID-19, enrolled during active disease.

CDR3 DNA: TGTGCCAGCTCACCACCGTCGCAGGCTGCAACTAATGAAAAACTGTTTTTT. Protein: CASSPPSQAATNEKLFF. The rearrangement links TRBV18 to TRBJ1-4; D is unclear. The CDR3 consists of 17 residues. Germline lookup yields CDR1 KGHSH and CDR2 LQKENI. V was trimmed by 0 bases and J by 0 bases, leaving 11 bases between them.

This chain uses TRBV6-1 with TRBJ1-4; 7 bases fit TRBD1. Losses at the gene ends were 3 bases for V and 7 bases for J; bases not matched to a gene: 8. CDR1 is MNHNS and CDR2 is SASEGT in the germline V gene. The CDR3 loop spans 15 amino acids. The CDR3 nucleotides read TGTGCCAGCAGTGAGAAGACAGGGCCGGGTGAAAAACTGTTTTTT. Translation: CASSEKTGPGEKLFF.

This chain connects TRBV7-3 to TRBJ2-1; 9 bases align to TRBD1. With 5 bases clipped from V and 7 bases from J, the junction kept 15 bases outside the gene matches. This CDR3 is built from 17 residues. Germline values: CDR1 SGHTA, CDR2 FQGTGA. CDR3 loop: CASSPRGGTGKTNEQFF. The CDR3 nucleotides read TGTGCCAGCAGCCCCCGCGGAGGGACAGGGAAGACGAATGAGCAGTTCTTC.

This chain connects TRBV27 to TRBJ2-7, with TRBD1 matching 11 bases. CDR3 length: 14 amino acids. CDR1 and CDR2 from the germline V gene are MNHEY and SMNVEV (reference sequence). V shed 1 base, J shed 8 bases, and the junction held 4 bases outside the gene matches. Here the CDR3 DNA reads TGTGCCAGCAGTTTATTGGGGACAGGGGGTAAGCAGTACTTC. Protein: CASSLLGTGGKQYF.

V gene TRBV5-1 combines with J gene TRBJ1-2, with D perhaps matching TRBD1 (5 bases). The germline CDR1 and CDR2 sequences are SGHRS and YFSETQ. The CDR3 length is 15 residues. V lost 2 bases and J lost 2, with 13 bases in between. CDR3: CASSLEDRSNYGYTF. CDR3 sequence (DNA): TGCGCCAGCAGCTTAGAAGACAGAAGCAACTATGGCTACACCTTC. Together with reference TRBV5-1 and TRBJ1-2, the CDR3 gives the full variable domain: KAGVTQTPRYLIKTRGQQVTLSCSPISGHRSVSWYQQTPGQGLQFLFEYFSETQRNKGNFPGRFSGRQFSNSRSEMNVSTLELGDSALYLCASSLEDRSNYGYTFGSGTRLTVV.

This sequence joins TRBV5-4 and TRBJ2-5; TRBD1 aligns across 7 bases. CDR3 length equals 15 residues. Trimming at V came to 0 bases and at J to 6 bases, leaving 8 bases not matched to a gene. CDR1 and CDR2 (germline): SGHNT, YYREEE (reference sequence). The CDR3 is CASSLGGTVRKTQYF. CDR3 nucleotides: TGTGCCAGCAGCTTGGGGGGGACAGTAAGGAAGACCCAGTACTTC.

This chain connects TRBV9 to TRBJ1-6, with D possibly TRBD1 on 6 matching bases. V was pared by 6 bases and J by 10 bases, with 17 bases between. Germline-derived CDR1 and CDR2 are SGDLS and YYNGEE. This CDR3 spans 14 amino acids. The CDR3 nucleotides are TGTGCCAGCAACGAACAGGGTGTCGGATCACCCCTCCACTTT. The encoded protein is CASNEQGVGSPLHF.

The chain combines TRBV7-9 with TRBJ1-5; D unclear. Germline V gives CDR1 SEHNR, CDR2 FQNEAQ (reference sequence). CDR3 length: 16 residues. Trimming removed 5 bases from V and 3 bases from J, with 17 bases in between. CDR3 coding DNA: TGTGCCAGCAGCCCCATCAGCGGTCAGCTCAATCAGCCCCAGCATTTT. Its translation: CASSPISGQLNQPQHF.

The chain is built from TRBV10-3 and TRBJ1-2; TRBD1 matches 8 bases. The length of the CDR3 is 13 residues. J was trimmed by 8 bases and V by 0 bases; bases with no gene match: 2. The germline V gene encodes CDR1 ENHRY and CDR2 SYGVKD. This CDR3 reads CAISESDRGGYTF. CDR3 nucleotides: TGTGCCATCAGTGAGTCCGACAGGGGAGGCTACACCTTC.

The V gene is TRBV6-5, the J gene TRBJ2-3; TRBD1 might be the D (5 bases). CDR1 is MNHEY, CDR2 SVGAGI, per germline. The CDR3 runs to 15 residues. V was clipped by 2 bases and J by 1 base, with 10 bases between them. CDR3 protein: CASSYRGIRTDTQYF. DNA for the CDR3: TGTGCCAGCAGTTACAGGGGCATACGCACAGATACGCAGTATTTT.

The chain combines TRBV27 with TRBJ1-2, with 8 bases aligning to TRBD1. Germline lookup yields CDR1 MNHEY and CDR2 SMNVEV (reference sequence). Trimming at V came to 5 bases and at J to 2 bases, leaving 7 bases not matched to a gene. The CDR3 is made up of 15 amino acids. The CDR3 sequence: CASSLRQGSNYGYTF. The CDR3 DNA follows: TGTGCCAGCAGTCTTAGACAGGGGAGCAACTATGGCTACACCTTC.

The chain employs TRBV5-1 and TRBJ2-7; TRBD2 is a possible D gene (6 bases). The CDR3 covers 14 residues. Germline CDR1 SGHRS, CDR2 YFSETQ. The ends were cut back, 4 bases at V and 0 bases at J, with 11 bases in the middle. The CDR3 reads CASSTGTLSYEQYF. The CDR3 region has the DNA TGCGCCAGCAGCACCGGGACTCTCTCCTACGAGCAGTACTTC.

The gene calls are TRBV28 and TRBJ1-5; 7 bases match TRBD1. CDR1 and CDR2 from the germline V gene are MDHEN and SYDVKM. This CDR3 is built from 15 residues. The V gene end was trimmed by 6 bases and the J gene end by 0 bases; junction bases not matched to a gene: 5. CDR3 coding DNA: TGTGCCAGCAGCTCCGGGACAGCTAGCAATCAGCCCCAGCATTTT. Its translation: CASSSGTASNQPQHF.

This chain joins TRBV4-3 and TRBJ2-1; 7 positions agree with TRBD2. CDR1 and CDR2 from the germline V gene are LGHNA and YSLEER. This CDR3 has 15 residues. Trimming cost V 0 bases and J 5 bases; bases outside gene matches: 4. The CDR3 spells CASSQEGLPNNEQFF. CDR3 sequence (DNA): TGCGCCAGCAGCCAAGAGGGACTACCGAACAATGAGCAGTTCTTC.

This chain uses TRBV18 with TRBJ2-4, with TRBD1 identical over 7 bases. The ends lost 4 bases at V and 1 base at J; junction bases unmatched: 10. The CDR3 is 17 amino acids. Germline V gene lookup returns CDR1 KGHSH and CDR2 LQKENI. CDR3 nucleotides: TGTGCCAGCTCACTAAAGGGGGCTGGGGTGGCCAAAAACATTCAGTACTTC. Its translation: CASSLKGAGVAKNIQYF.

The chain links TRBV30 to TRBJ1-2; 11 positions agree with TRBD1. Per germline, CDR1 GTSNPN and CDR2 SVGIG (reference sequence). The junction had 17 bases not matched to a gene; V was cut back by 2 bases and J by 9 bases. The CDR3 contains 17 residues. Written as DNA, the CDR3 is TGTGCCTGGAGTAACGCCAGGACAGGGGGCGGGGGGAATAGCTACACCTTC. Its translation: CAWSNARTGGGGNSYTF.

The V gene is TRBV7-6, the J gene TRBJ2-7; TRBD1 might be the D (5 bases). The CDR3 has 12 residues. V was clipped by 6 bases and J by 6 bases, with 12 bases between them. Germline CDR1 and CDR2: SGHVS and FNYEAQ. CDR3 region: CASSSQGGEQYF. Here the CDR3 DNA reads TGTGCCAGCAGTTCCCAGGGTGGCGAGCAGTACTTC.

The chain uses TRBV7-6 and TRBJ2-1; no reliable D call. Germline CDR1 is SGHVS and CDR2 is FNYEAQ. V dropped 1 base and J dropped 4 bases, with 5 bases sitting between them. CDR3 length: 13 residues. CDR3 sequence (DNA): TGTGCCAGCAGCTTAGGTCAATACAATGAGCAGTTCTTC. Translated: CASSLGQYNEQFF.

The chain has TRBV7-3 and TRBJ2-5; a weak D match, TRBD1 (6 bases). This CDR3 has 13 residues. The germline V and J ends were trimmed by 4 bases and 5 bases, with 11 bases remaining between them. CDR1 and CDR2 (germline): SGHTA, FQGTGA. In nucleotides, the CDR3 is TGTGCCAGCAGCTCACAGGGCTTGGAGACCCAGTACTTC. This translates into CASSSQGLETQYF.

The J gene is TRBJ2-1, the V gene TRBV18, with D hard to call. The CDR3 consists of 13 residues. Germline CDR1 KGHSH, CDR2 LQKENI. V was cut by 3 bases and J by 8 bases, with 11 bases left in between. The CDR3 reads CASSPASWDEQFF. The CDR3, as DNA: TGTGCCAGCTCACCGGCTAGTTGGGATGAGCAGTTCTTC.

The rearrangement links TRBV30 to TRBJ2-2, with a tentative D call TRBD1 (6 bases). Trimming shortened V by 6 bases and J by 6 bases, and 8 bases separated the two germline ends. CDR1 is GTSNPN and CDR2 is SVGIG in the germline V gene (reference sequence). The CDR3 sequence is 11 residues long. CDR3 sequence reads: CACHRAGELFF. The CDR3 DNA reads as TGTGCCTGCCACAGGGCCGGGGAGCTGTTTTTT.

J is TRBJ2-7 and V is TRBV5-5; D uncertain. Per the germline V gene, CDR1 is SGHKS and CDR2 is YYEKEE (reference sequence). This CDR3 has 14 residues. V shed 0 bases and J shed 2 bases, with 9 bases lying between them. In DNA form, the CDR3 reads TGTGCCAGCAGCTTGGATCCGGTCCCCTACGAGCAGTACTTC. Amino acids: CASSLDPVPYEQYF.

The chain joins TRBV7-9 to TRBJ2-1; 9 bases align to TRBD2. The CDR3 totals 18 residues. Germline assignment: CDR1 SEHNR and CDR2 FQNEAQ (reference sequence). The V and J ends lost 0 bases and 5 bases, in that order; junction bases with no gene match: 11. In DNA, the CDR3 is TGTGCCAGCAGCTTAGCGCGGGAGACTAGCGGACAGAACAATGAGCAGTTCTTC. Its translation is CASSLARETSGQNNEQFF.

The J gene is TRBJ2-2, the V gene TRBV10-3; TRBD2 might be the D (6 bases). The CDR3 covers 20 residues. V lost 5 bases and J 4 bases, leaving 29 bases between the germline ends. Per germline, CDR1 ENHRY and CDR2 SYGVKD. The CDR3 protein is CAISPSPGRGGRRGTGELFF. The CDR3 DNA sequence: TGTGCCATCAGTCCCTCCCCAGGGCGGGGAGGCCGGCGGGGCACCGGGGAGCTGTTTTTT.

The CDR3 here is CASSLRTSGGLTNEQFF. CDR3 sequence (DNA): TGTGCCAGCAGCTTAAGGACTAGCGGGGGGCTCACCAATGAGCAGTTCTTC. The V gene is TRBV11-2, the J gene TRBJ2-1; TRBD2 matches 14 bases. Trimming at V came to 2 bases and at J to 6 bases, leaving 6 bases not matched to a gene. Per the germline V gene, CDR1 is SGHAT and CDR2 is FQNNGV. The CDR3 runs 17 residues. The entire variable domain, with the rest obtained from reference TRBV11-2 and TRBJ2-1, is as follows: EAGVAQSPRYKIIEKRQSVAFWCNPISGHATLYWYQQILGQGPKLLIQFQNNGVVDDSQLPKDRFSAERLKGVDSTLKIQPAKLEDSAVYLCASSLRTSGGLTNEQFFGPGTRLTVL.

This clone was detected a few times. The chain is built from TRBV15 and TRBJ1-4; 10 bases line up with TRBD1. The V and J ends lost 0 bases and 8 bases, in that order; junction bases with no gene match: 3. CDR3 size: 15 residues. Per the germline V gene, CDR1 is LNHNV and CDR2 is YYDKDF (reference sequence). The CDR3 DNA reads as TGTGCCACCAGCAGAGAGGACAGGGGGGGCGAAAAACTGTTTTTT. It codes for CATSREDRGGEKLFF.

The chain combines TRBV9 with TRBJ2-7; 13 positions match TRBD2. Germline CDR1 and CDR2: SGDLS and YYNGEE. CDR3 length equals 18 residues. The V segment lost 4 bases and the J segment 1 base; nucleotides outside the gene matches: 11. CDR3 residues: CASSRLAGGGLGSYEQYF. The CDR3 nucleotides read TGTGCCAGCAGCCGACTAGCGGGGGGCGGCCTCGGGTCCTACGAGCAGTACTTC.